This is a list of T cell receptor beta chains from one sample in a study of blood T cell repertoires in COVID-19. Sequenced by immunoSEQ multiplex PCR; TCRdb stores in-frame clones only, minus some. This table holds about 280,000 clones, more than 75% found once. The sample comprised PBMCs or T cells enriched from blood (not recorded which). These receptors were taken from a woman aged 55-70 years in a cohort exposed to, infected with or recovered from COVID-19 (not recorded which). CDR3s include the opening cysteine and the closing phenylalanine or tryptophan. The D gene is left open where the match is weak. Clone size, where shown, is once, few, many, or a class for clones that have expanded.

TRBJ2-3,TRBV28,TRBD2,-,TGTGCCAGCAGTATTGGGACTAGCTGGAGGGTAGATACGCAGTATTTT,CASSIGTSWRVDTQYF
TRBJ2-3,TRBV28,-,-,TGTGCCAGCAGTTTATTTGGCGCGGCCAGCACAGATACGCAGTATTTT,CASSLFGAASTDTQYF
TRBJ1-1,TRBV7-9,TRBD1,-,TGTGCCAGCAGCCCTCTAACAGGGGTGGACACTGAAGCTTTCTTT,CASSPLTGVDTEAFF
TRBJ1-3,TRBV6-5,-,-,TGTGCCAGCAGGGCCCCTGGAAACACCATATATTTT,CASRAPGNTIYF
TRBJ2-3,TRBV7-7,-,-,TGTGCTAGCAGCTTAGACGGAGGAGGCACAGATACGCAGTATTTT,CASSLDGGGTDTQYF
TRBJ2-1,TRBV5-1,TRBD1,-,TGCGCCAGCAGCTCCGGGACAGCCGACAATGAGCAGTTCTTC,CASSSGTADNEQFF
TRBJ2-1,TRBV18,-,-,TGTGCCAGCTCACTCCAGACAGGATCTACACTCTACAATGAGCAGTTCTTC,CASSLQTGSTLYNEQFF
TRBJ1-5,TRBV6-2/TRBV6-3,-,-,TGTGCCAGCAGTCGACAGGATAGCAATCAGCCCCAGCATTTT,CASSRQDSNQPQHF
TRBJ2-1,TRBV27,-,-,TGCATCTCGGGGGTGCATGAGCAGTTCTTC,CISGVHEQFF
TRBJ1-6,TRBV30,-,once,TGTGCCTGGAGGAGGAGACCCTTAAATTCACCCCTCCACTTT,CAWRRRPLNSPLHF
TRBJ2-2,TRBV18,-,-,TGTGCCAGCTCACCACAGGGGGTGAACACCGGGGAGCTGTTTTTT,CASSPQGVNTGELFF
TRBJ1-1,TRBV11-2,-,once,TGTGCCAGCAGCTTTGTGGAGGGGACTGAAGCTTTCTTT,CASSFVEGTEAFF
TRBJ2-4,TRBV28,-,-,TGTGCCAGCTCACAGGGCCTAGCGGATCTAGCCAAAAACATTCAGTACTTC,CASSQGLADLAKNIQYF
TRBJ2-5,TRBV2,TRBD2,-,TGTGCCAGCATGCATGGAAGCGGGCGGGAGGGCACCCAGACCCAGTACTTC,CASMHGSGREGTQTQYF
TRBJ1-1,TRBV6-4,TRBD1,-,TGTGCCAGCAGTACAGGGGATTACACTGAAGCTTTCTTT,CASSTGDYTEAFF
TRBJ2-1,TRBV5-1,TRBD2,-,TGCGCCAGCAGCTTGTCGATAACGGGAGGGTACAATGAGCAGTTCTTC,CASSLSITGGYNEQFF
TRBJ1-2,TRBV19,TRBD1,-,TGTGCCAGTAGTCCAGTTGAGGGGGCAATGGGAGATGGCTACACCTTC,CASSPVEGAMGDGYTF
TRBJ1-2,TRBV2,TRBD1,-,TGTGCCAGCAGCTTCCGACAGGGTGGGAACGGCTACACCTTC,CASSFRQGGNGYTF
TRBJ2-3,TRBV3-1/TRBV3-2,-,once,TGTGCCAGCAGACCTCAGTTTTCTAGCACAGATACGCAGTATTTT,CASRPQFSSTDTQYF
TRBJ2-2,TRBV11-2,TRBD2,-,TGTGCCAGCAGACTCGGGGGGGGCACCGGGGAGCTGTTTTTT,CASRLGGGTGELFF
TRBJ2-5,TRBV6-5,TRBD1,-,TGTGCCAGCAACTTGGACAGGGACCAAGAGACCCAGTACTTC,CASNLDRDQETQYF
TRBJ2-7,TRBV7-2,TRBD1,-,TGTGCCAGCAGCTCGGGACAGATTCTGACCTACGAGCAGTACTTC,CASSSGQILTYEQYF
TRBJ1-2,TRBV18,-,few,TGTGCCAGCTCACCAATCAGAGGGGGAGACTATGGCTACACCTTC,CASSPIRGGDYGYTF
TRBJ1-1,TRBV5-1,TRBD1,-,TGCGCCAGCACCTTACAGGGGGCGGAAACTGAAGCTTTCTTT,CASTLQGAETEAFF
TRBJ1-6,TRBV15,TRBD1,-,TGTGCCACCAGCAGAGGACAGGGGTATAATTCACCCCTCCACTTT,CATSRGQGYNSPLHF
TRBJ2-7,TRBV29-1,TRBD2,-,TGCAGCGTCCAGACCCGGACTAGCGGCTCCTACGAGCAGTACTTC,CSVQTRTSGSYEQYF
TRBJ1-1,TRBV19,-,-,TGTGCCAGTAAAGGAAATTTAAGGCTTGGGAGCGCTTTCTTT,CASKGNLRLGSAFF
TRBJ2-7,TRBV2,-,-,TGTGCCAGCAGTAGGGGCTACACCTACGAGCAGTACTTC,CASSRGYTYEQYF
TRBJ2-7,TRBV14,-,-,TGTGCCAGCAGCCAAGGAGACGGAGCCTACGAGCAGTACTTC,CASSQGDGAYEQYF
TRBJ1-4,TRBV4-1,-,-,TGCGCCAGCAGCCAAGAGGTTAGCAGATCAACTAATGAAAAACTGTTTTTT,CASSQEVSRSTNEKLFF
TRBJ1-4,TRBV7-2,TRBD1,-,TGTGCCAGCAGCCCAAGGACAGGGGTTGATGAAAAACTGTTTTTT,CASSPRTGVDEKLFF
TRBJ2-1,TRBV7-9,-,-,TGTGCCAGCAGCTTAGTCCTGGCGGGCCCTAACAATGAGCAGTTCTTC,CASSLVLAGPNNEQFF
TRBJ2-5,TRBV18,-,-,TGTGCCAGCTCACCACCGGGCCGACAAGAGACCCAGTACTTC,CASSPPGRQETQYF
TRBJ2-3,TRBV5-1,TRBD2,-,TGCGCCAGCAGGCTCATACTAGCGGGAGGGCCGAATACGCAGTATTTT,CASRLILAGGPNTQYF
TRBJ2-1,TRBV7-2,TRBD2,-,TGTGCCAGCAGCTTAGCCTCAGGGTATGCAGCGGGAGTGCGTTCCTACAATGAGCAGTTCTTC,CASSLASGYAAGVRSYNEQFF
TRBJ1-3,TRBV11-2,-,once,TGTGCCAGCAGCTTAGACAGTGGAAACACCATATATTTT,CASSLDSGNTIYF
TRBJ2-7,TRBV11-2,TRBD2,-,TGTGCCAGCAGCCCCAGACTAGCGGGAGTCCACGAGCAGTACTTC,CASSPRLAGVHEQYF